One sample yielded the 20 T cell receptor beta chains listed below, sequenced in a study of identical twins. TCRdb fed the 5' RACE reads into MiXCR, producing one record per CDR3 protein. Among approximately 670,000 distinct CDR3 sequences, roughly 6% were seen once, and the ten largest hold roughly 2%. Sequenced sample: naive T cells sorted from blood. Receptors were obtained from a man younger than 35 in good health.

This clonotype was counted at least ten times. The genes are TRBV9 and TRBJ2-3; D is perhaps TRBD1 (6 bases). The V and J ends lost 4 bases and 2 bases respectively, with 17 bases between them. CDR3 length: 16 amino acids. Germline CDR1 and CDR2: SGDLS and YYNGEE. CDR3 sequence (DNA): TGTGCCAGCAGCCTTTCCAAAGGGGGTCTCACAGATACGCAGTATTTT. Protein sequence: CASSLSKGGLTDTQYF.

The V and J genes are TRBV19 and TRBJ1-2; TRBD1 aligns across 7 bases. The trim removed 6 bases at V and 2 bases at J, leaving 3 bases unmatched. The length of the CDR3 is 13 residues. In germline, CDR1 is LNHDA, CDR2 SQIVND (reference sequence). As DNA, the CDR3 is TGTGCCAGTAGGAAGGACAGGAACTATGGCTACACCTTC. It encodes CASRKDRNYGYTF.

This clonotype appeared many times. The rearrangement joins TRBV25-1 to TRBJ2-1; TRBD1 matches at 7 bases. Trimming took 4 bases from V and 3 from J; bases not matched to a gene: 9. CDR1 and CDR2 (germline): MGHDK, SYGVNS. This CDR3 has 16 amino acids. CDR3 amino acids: CASSGVGTVSYNEQFF. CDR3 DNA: TGTGCCAGCAGTGGGGTCGGGACAGTCAGCTACAATGAGCAGTTCTTC.

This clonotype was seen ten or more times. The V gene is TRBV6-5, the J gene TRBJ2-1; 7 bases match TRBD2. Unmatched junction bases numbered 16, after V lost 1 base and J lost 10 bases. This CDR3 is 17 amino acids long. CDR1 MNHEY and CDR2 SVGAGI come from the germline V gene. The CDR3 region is CASSYFPMGEGLNEQFF. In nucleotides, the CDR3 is TGTGCCAGCAGTTACTTTCCGATGGGGGAGGGCCTCAACGAGCAGTTCTTC.

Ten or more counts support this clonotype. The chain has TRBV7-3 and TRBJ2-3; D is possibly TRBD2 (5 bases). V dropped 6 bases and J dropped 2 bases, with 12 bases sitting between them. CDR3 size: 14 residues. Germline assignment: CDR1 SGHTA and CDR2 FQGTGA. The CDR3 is CASSPSFNTDTQYF. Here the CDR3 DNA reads TGTGCCAGCAGTCCTAGCTTTAACACAGATACGCAGTATTTT.

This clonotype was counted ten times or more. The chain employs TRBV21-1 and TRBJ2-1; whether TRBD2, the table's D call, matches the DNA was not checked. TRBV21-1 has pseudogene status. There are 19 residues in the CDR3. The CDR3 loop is CASSKARRQREVSYNEQFF. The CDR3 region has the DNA TGTGCCAGCAGCAAAGCGCGGAGACAGCGGGAGGTGTCCTACAATGAGCAGTTCTTC.

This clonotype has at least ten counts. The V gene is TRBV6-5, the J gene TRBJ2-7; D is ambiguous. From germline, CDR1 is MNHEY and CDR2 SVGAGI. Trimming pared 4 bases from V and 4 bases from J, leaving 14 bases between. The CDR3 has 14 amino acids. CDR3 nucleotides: TGTGCCAGCAGTTCGCGACGAGAAGGGTACGAGCAGTACTTC. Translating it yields CASSSRREGYEQYF.

The CDR3 region has the DNA TGTGCCAGCAGTATGGGACAGGGGGTTCAGCCCCAGCATTTT. Its translation: CASSMGQGVQPQHF. J is TRBJ1-5 and V is TRBV6-1, with 11 bases fitting TRBD1. Looked up from germline, CDR1 is MNHNS and CDR2 is SASEGT. The J segment lost 6 bases and the V segment lost 5 bases, leaving 3 bases of the junction unmatched. The CDR3 has 14 residues.

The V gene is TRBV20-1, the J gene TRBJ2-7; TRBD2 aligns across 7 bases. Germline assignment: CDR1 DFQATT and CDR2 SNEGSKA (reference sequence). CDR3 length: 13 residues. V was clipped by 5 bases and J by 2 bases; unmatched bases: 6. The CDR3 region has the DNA TGCAGTGCTCCAGGACTAGTTACCTACGAGCAGTACTTC. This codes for CSAPGLVTYEQYF.

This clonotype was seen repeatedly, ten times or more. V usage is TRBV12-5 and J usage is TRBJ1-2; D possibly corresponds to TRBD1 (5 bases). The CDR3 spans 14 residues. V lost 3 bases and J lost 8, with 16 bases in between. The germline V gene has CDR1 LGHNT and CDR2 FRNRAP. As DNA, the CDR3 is TGTGCTAGTGGTTTAGACGGCAGGGAAAACGGCTACACCTTC. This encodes CASGLDGRENGYTF.

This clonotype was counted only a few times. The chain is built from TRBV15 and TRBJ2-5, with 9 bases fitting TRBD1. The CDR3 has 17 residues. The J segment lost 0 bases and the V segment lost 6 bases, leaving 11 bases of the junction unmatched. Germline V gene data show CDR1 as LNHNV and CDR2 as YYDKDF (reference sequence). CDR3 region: CATSGTGRRFNQETQYF. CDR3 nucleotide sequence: TGTGCCACCAGTGGGACAGGGCGGCGGTTCAACCAAGAGACCCAGTACTTC.

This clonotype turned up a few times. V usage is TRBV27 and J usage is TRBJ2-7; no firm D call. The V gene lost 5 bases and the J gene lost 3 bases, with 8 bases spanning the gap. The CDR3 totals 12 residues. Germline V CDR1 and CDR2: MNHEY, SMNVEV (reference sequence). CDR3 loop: CASSPPNYEQYF. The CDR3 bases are TGTGCCAGCAGTCCCCCGAACTACGAGCAGTACTTC.

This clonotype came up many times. The CDR3 DNA reads as TGTGCCAGCAGTCTGGGGGCCCCGGACACCGGGGAGCTGTTTTTT. Encoded protein: CASSLGAPDTGELFF. The chain combines TRBV12-3 or TRBV12-4 with TRBJ2-2; D perhaps matches TRBD1 (6 bases). Trimming cost V 5 bases and J 3 bases, with 13 bases left between them. This CDR3 has 15 amino acids.

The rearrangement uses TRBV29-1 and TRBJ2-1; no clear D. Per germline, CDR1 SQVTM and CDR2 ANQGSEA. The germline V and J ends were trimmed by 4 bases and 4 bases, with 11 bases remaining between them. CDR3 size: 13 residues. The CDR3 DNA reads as TGCAGCGTTGCACTGGAAACATACAATGAGCAGTTCTTC. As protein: CSVALETYNEQFF.

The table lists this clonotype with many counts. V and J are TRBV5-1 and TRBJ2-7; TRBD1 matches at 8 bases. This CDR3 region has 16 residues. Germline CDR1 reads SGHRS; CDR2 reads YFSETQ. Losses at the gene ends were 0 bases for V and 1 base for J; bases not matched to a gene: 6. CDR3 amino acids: CASSLVGQGPSYEQYF. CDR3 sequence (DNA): TGCGCCAGCAGCTTGGTAGGACAGGGACCTTCCTACGAGCAGTACTTC.

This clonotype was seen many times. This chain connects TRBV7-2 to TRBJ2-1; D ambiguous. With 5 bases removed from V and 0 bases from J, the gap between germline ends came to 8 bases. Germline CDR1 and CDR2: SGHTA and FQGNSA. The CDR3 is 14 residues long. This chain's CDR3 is CASSASSSYNEQFF. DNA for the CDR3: TGTGCCAGCAGCGCAAGCTCCTCCTACAATGAGCAGTTCTTC.

The CDR3: CSVGSGGDTQYF. As DNA, the CDR3 is TGCAGCGTTGGGAGCGGGGGAGATACGCAGTATTTT. This chain joins TRBV29-1 and TRBJ2-3, with 8 bases matching TRBD2. CDR1 is SQVTM, CDR2 ANQGSEA, per germline. J was trimmed by 5 bases and V by 4 bases; bases with no gene match: 2. There are 12 residues in the CDR3.

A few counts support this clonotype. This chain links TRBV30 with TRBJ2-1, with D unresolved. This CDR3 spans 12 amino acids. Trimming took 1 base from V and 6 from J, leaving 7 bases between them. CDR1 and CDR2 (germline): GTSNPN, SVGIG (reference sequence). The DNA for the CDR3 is TGTGCCTGGAGTGACTACTCCAATGAGCAGTTCTTC. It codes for CAWSDYSNEQFF.

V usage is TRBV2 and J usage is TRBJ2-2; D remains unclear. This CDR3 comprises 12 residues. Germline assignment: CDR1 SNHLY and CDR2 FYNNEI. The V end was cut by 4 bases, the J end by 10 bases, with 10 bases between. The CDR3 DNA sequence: TGTGCCAGCAGTGTTTCAAGGGCGGAGCTGTTTTTT. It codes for CASSVSRAELFF.

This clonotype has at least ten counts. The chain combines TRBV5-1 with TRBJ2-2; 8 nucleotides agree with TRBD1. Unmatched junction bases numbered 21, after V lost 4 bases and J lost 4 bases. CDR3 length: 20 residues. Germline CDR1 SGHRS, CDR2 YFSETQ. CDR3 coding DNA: TGCGCCAGCAGCCCCACGCCCGACAGGGGAAAACGTTTTGGCACCGGGGAGCTGTTTTTT. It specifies CASSPTPDRGKRFGTGELFF.